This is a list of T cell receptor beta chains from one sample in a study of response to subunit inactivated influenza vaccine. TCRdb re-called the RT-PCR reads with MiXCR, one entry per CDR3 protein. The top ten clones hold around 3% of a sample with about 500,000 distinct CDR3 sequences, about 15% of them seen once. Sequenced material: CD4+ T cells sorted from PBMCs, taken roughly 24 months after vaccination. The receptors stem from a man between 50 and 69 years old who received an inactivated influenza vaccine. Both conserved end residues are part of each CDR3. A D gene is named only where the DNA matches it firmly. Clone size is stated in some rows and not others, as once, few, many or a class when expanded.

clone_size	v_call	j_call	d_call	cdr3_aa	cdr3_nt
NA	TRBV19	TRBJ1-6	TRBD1	CASSMGSGQGSSPLHF	TGTGCCAGTAGTATGGGCTCGGGACAGGGGTCTTCACCCCTCCACTTT
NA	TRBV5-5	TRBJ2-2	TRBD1	CASGQGVYTGELFF	TGTGCCAGCGGACAGGGGGTGTACACCGGGGAGCTGTTTTTT
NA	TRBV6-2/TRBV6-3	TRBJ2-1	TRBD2	CASRSSGGMPYNEQFF	TGTGCCAGCAGGTCTAGCGGGGGCATGCCCTACAATGAGCAGTTCTTC
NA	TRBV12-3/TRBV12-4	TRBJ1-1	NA	CASSPGLLEAFF	TGTGCCAGCAGTCCGGGACTCCTTGAAGCTTTCTTC
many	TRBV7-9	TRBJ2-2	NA	CASSPLWNTGELFF	TGTGCCAGCAGCCCCCTTTGGAACACCGGGGAGCTGTTTTTT
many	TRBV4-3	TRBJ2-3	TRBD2	CASSGELAGRTSTDTQYF	TGCGCCAGCAGTGGTGAGCTAGCGGGTCGGACTAGCACAGATACGCAGTATTTT
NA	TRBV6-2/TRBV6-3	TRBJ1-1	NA	CASSRRGVRGLNTEAFF	TGTGCCAGCAGCCGACGGGGGGTAAGAGGCTTGAACACTGAAGCTTTCTTT
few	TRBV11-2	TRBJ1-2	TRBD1	CASRHPGQGYGYTF	TGTGCCAGCAGACATCCGGGACAGGGTTATGGCTACACCTTC
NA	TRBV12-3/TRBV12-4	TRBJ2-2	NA	CASRRGTQNTGELFF	TGTGCCAGCCGGCGTGGGACGCAGAACACCGGGGAGCTGTTTTTT
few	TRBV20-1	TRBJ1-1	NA	CSARALGGDGAFF	TGCAGTGCTAGAGCCTTGGGAGGGGATGGAGCTTTCTTT
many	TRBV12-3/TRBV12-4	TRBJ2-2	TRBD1	CASRPGTGDTGELFF	TGTGCCAGCAGACCCGGGACAGGAGACACCGGGGAGCTGTTTTTT
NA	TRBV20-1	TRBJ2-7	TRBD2	CSASRASGGAFGQYF	TGCAGTGCTAGCCGGGCTAGCGGGGGGGCCTTCGGGCAGTACTTC
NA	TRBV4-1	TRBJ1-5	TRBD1	CASSRGPKDQPQHF	TGCGCCAGCAGCAGGGGGCCTAAGGATCAGCCCCAGCATTTT
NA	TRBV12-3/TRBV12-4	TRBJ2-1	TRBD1	CASSLGQAGQGEQFF	TGTGCCAGCAGCCTCGGACAGGCCGGTCAGGGTGAGCAGTTCTTC
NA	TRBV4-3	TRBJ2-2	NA	CASSQDWQARGGELFF	TGCGCCAGCAGCCAAGACTGGCAGGCAAGGGGCGGGGAGCTGTTTTTT
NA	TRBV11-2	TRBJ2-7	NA	CASEGRGRDEQYF	TGTGCCAGCGAAGGCCGTGGACGAGACGAGCAGTACTTC
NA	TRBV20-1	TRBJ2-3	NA	CSARNGTGTDTQYF	TGCAGTGCTCGTAACGGAACAGGCACAGATACGCAGTATTTT
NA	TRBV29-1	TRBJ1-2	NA	CSVGDDRKIF	TGCAGCGTGGGAGATGACAGAAAAATCTTC
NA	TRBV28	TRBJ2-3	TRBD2	CASRGSGGGQDTQYF	TGTGCCAGCAGGGGTAGCGGGGGGGGTCAAGATACGCAGTATTTT
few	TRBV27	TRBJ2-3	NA	CASSDTERERTDTQYF	TGTGCCAGCAGCGACACGGAGCGCGAACGCACAGATACGCAGTATTTT
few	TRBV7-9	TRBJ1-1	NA	CASSPSITATEAFF	TGTGCCAGCAGCCCATCTATCACAGCAACCGAAGCTTTCTTT
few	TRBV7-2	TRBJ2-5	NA	CASTVGTQETQYF	TGTGCCAGCACGGTCGGGACACAAGAGACCCAGTACTTC
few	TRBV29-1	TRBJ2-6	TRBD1	CSVKTGAGANVLTF	TGCAGCGTAAAAACAGGGGCCGGGGCCAACGTCCTGACTTTC
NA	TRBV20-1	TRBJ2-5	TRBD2	CSARAGGRGPFQETQYF	TGCAGTGCTAGAGCTGGCGGGAGGGGACCTTTTCAAGAGACCCAGTACTTC
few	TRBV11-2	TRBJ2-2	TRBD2	CASSPRGTSGSIGYGELFF	TGTGCCAGCAGCCCCAGGGGGACTAGCGGGAGTATAGGCTACGGGGAGCTGTTTTTT
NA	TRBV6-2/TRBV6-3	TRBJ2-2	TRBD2	CASSNGGTGELFF	TGTGCCAGCAGTAACGGGGGGACCGGGGAGCTGTTTTTT
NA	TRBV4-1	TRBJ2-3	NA	CASTPTASLTDTQYF	TGCGCCAGCACCCCGACAGCCTCCTTAACAGATACGCAGTATTTT
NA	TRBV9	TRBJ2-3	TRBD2	CASSTRLAASDTQYF	TGTGCCAGCAGCACCAGACTAGCAGCCAGCGATACGCAGTATTTT
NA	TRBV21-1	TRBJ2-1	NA	CPGHEQFF	TGTCCTGGCCATGAGCAGTTCTTC
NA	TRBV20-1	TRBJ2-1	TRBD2	CSAAGMYNEQFF	TGCAGTGCAGCGGGAATGTACAATGAGCAGTTCTTC
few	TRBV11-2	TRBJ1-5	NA	CASSPQGERGIFSQPQHF	TGTGCCAGCAGCCCCCAGGGTGAGCGGGGTATTTTTAGTCAGCCCCAGCATTTT
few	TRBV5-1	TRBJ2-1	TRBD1	CASSFSGTEGNRLFF	TGCGCCAGCAGCTTTTCCGGGACAGAGGGAAACAGGCTGTTCTTC
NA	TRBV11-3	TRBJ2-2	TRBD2	CASSKGTSGIRLNTGELFF	TGTGCCAGCAGCAAAGGGACTAGCGGGATAAGGCTTAACACCGGGGAGCTGTTTTTT
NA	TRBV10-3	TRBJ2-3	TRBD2	CAIRVTSGTDTQYF	TGTGCCATCAGAGTGACTAGCGGGACTGATACGCAGTATTTT
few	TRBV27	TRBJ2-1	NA	CASSPLARYNEQFF	TGTGCCAGCAGTCCGCTAGCGAGGTACAATGAGCAGTTCTTC
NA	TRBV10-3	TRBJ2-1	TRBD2	CAIKGMGSGGPGNEQFF	TGTGCCATTAAGGGGATGGGTAGCGGGGGGCCTGGTAATGAGCAGTTCTTC
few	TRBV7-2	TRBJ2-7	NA	CASSLESVGEQYF	TGTGCCAGCAGCTTAGAATCTGTGGGCGAGCAGTACTTC
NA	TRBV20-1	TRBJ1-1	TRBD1	CSASGQGAGTEAFF	TGCAGTGCTAGTGGGCAGGGGGCAGGCACTGAAGCTTTCTTT
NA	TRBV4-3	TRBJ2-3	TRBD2	CASSQGTSGRFTDTQYF	TGCGCCAGCAGCCAGGGGACTAGCGGGAGGTTCACAGATACGCAGTATTTT
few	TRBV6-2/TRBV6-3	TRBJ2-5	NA	CASGMQGATTSWTSMAQYF	TGTGCCAGCGGAATGCAGGGGGCGACTACCTCTTGGACTAGTATGGCCCAGTACTTC
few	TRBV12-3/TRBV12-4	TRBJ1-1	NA	CASSLSSGGQTEAFF	TGTGCCAGCAGTTTATCGTCTGGGGGCCAAACTGAAGCTTTCTTT
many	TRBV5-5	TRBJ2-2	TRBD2	CASSFQRGTNTGELFF	TGTGCCAGCAGCTTTCAGCGGGGGACAAACACCGGGGAGCTGTTTTTT
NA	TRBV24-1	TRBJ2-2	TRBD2	CATSDPGTRRTGELFF	TGTGCCACCAGTGATCCCGGGACTAGGCGCACCGGGGAGCTGTTTTTT
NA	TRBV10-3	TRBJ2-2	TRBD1	CATSEATGGYPNTGELFF	TGTGCCACCTCCGAAGCGACAGGGGGCTACCCGAACACCGGGGAGCTGTTTTTT
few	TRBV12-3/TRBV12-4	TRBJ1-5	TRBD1	CASSHTGGRGNQPQHF	TGTGCCAGCAGCCACACAGGGGGCCGTGGCAATCAGCCCCAGCATTTT
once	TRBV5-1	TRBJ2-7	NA	CASSQGTTSYEQYF	TGCGCCAGCAGTCAGGGCACAACCTCCTACGAGCAGTACTTC
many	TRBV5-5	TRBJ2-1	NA	CASSLGAHNEQFF	TGTGCCAGCAGCTTGGGGGCACACAATGAGCAGTTCTTC
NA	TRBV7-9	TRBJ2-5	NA	CASSLGGHQETQYF	TGTGCCAGCAGCTTAGGAGGGCACCAAGAGACCCAGTACTTC
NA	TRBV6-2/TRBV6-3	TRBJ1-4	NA	CAIGRKNEKLFF	TGTGCTATCGGGAGGAAAAATGAAAAACTGTTTTTT
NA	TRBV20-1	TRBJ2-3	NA	CSASPGGVADTQYF	TGCAGTGCTAGTCCCGGGGGCGTGGCAGATACGCAGTATTTT
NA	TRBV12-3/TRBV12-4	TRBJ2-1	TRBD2	CASIAGTSDYNEQFF	TGTGCCAGCATCGCCGGGACTAGCGACTACAATGAGCAGTTCTTC
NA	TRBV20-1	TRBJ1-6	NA	CSASGGNNSPLHF	TGCAGTGCTAGTGGAGGGAACAATTCACCCCTCCACTTT
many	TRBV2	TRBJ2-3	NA	CASSTGLTDTQYF	TGTGCCAGCAGTACTGGGCTCACAGATACGCAGTATTTT
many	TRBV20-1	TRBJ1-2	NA	CSATIHPNYGYTF	TGCAGTGCGACTATACACCCTAACTATGGCTACACCTTC
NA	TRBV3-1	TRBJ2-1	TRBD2	CASSQGAGQRIF	TGTGCCAGCAGCCAAGGAGCGGGGCAGAGGATCTTC
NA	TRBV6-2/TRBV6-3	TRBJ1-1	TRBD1	CASSYSRDRVNTEAFF	TGTGCCAGCAGTTACTCCAGGGACAGGGTAAACACTGAAGCTTTCTTT
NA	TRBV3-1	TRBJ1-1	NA	CASSQQQLMNTEAFF	TGTGCCAGCAGCCAACAACAGCTTATGAACACTGAAGCTTTCTTT
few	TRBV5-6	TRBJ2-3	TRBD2	CASILAGVRNTQYF	TGTGCCAGCATACTAGCGGGGGTCCGGAATACGCAGTATTTT
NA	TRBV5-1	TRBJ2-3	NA	CASSLMGGPTLDTQYF	TGCGCCAGCAGTTTGATGGGGGGACCTACTTTAGATACGCAGTATTTT